Following are 16 T cell receptor beta chains from one sample sequenced in a study of blood T cells in healthy people across ages. With a J-beta primer mix and a sample-barcoded 5' primer, a second PCR ran about 7 to 11 cycles. TCRdb independently ran MiXCR on the 5' RACE reads; one entry per CDR3 protein. The sample carries 650,000 to 1,000,000 distinct CDR3 sequences, around 45% recorded once. Input material: blood. The receptor set was obtained from a man older than 75 in good health.

The rearrangement joins TRBV28 to TRBJ2-6; 10 nucleotides agree with TRBD1. V was pared by 2 bases and J by 4 bases, with 8 bases of the junction left unmatched. This CDR3 comprises 18 residues. Germline V CDR1 and CDR2: MDHEN, SYDVKM. CDR3 sequence reads: CASSLSGTGVTGANVLTF. DNA for the CDR3: TGTGCCAGCAGTTTAAGTGGGACAGGGGTTACCGGGGCCAACGTCCTGACTTTC.

The chain has TRBV29-1 and TRBJ2-7; D is tentatively TRBD1 or TRBD2 (5 bases each). The germline V gene has CDR1 SQVTM and CDR2 ANQGSEA. The CDR3 runs 15 residues. V dropped 4 bases and J dropped 0 bases, with 16 bases sitting between them. CDR3 DNA sequence: TGCAGCGTTGTGGGTTCATGGGGGAGCTCCTACGAGCAGTACTTC. This sequence encodes CSVVGSWGSSYEQYF.

The V gene is TRBV20-1, the J gene TRBJ2-1; 8 bases map to TRBD2. The CDR3 totals 18 residues. Per germline, CDR1 DFQATT and CDR2 SNEGSKA (reference sequence). The V and J ends lost 0 bases and 3 bases, in that order; junction bases with no gene match: 13. The CDR3 reads CSARDPLTGTRDYNEQFF. As DNA, the CDR3 is TGCAGTGCTAGAGACCCCCTTACCGGGACTAGGGACTACAATGAGCAGTTCTTC.

This chain connects TRBV7-9 to TRBJ2-7; D might be TRBD2 (5 bases). There are 12 residues in the CDR3. The germline V gene has CDR1 SEHNR and CDR2 FQNEAQ (reference sequence). Trimming left V 5 bases short and J 12 bases short, with 17 bases between. CDR3 region: CASSPTGESPYF. The CDR3 DNA sequence: TGTGCCAGCAGCCCAACCGGGGAGTCGCCGTACTTC.

In this sample, this clonotype turned up many times. The chain is built from TRBV7-3 and TRBJ2-3; 7 bases align to TRBD1. The CDR3 is 15 residues long. CDR1 is SGHTA, CDR2 FQGTGA, per germline. V lost 5 bases to trimming and J lost 4 bases; unmatched junction nucleotides: 9. The CDR3 reads CASSRGQVGADTQYF. The CDR3 bases are TGTGCCAGCAGCCGAGGACAGGTCGGGGCAGATACGCAGTATTTT.

This clonotype was detected a few times. The J gene is TRBJ2-5, the V gene TRBV20-1, with 7 bases lining up with TRBD1. Per the germline V gene, CDR1 is DFQATT and CDR2 is SNEGSKA (reference sequence). V lost 5 bases to trimming and J lost 3 bases; unmatched junction nucleotides: 6. The CDR3 is 13 amino acids. Written as DNA, the CDR3 is TGCAGTGCTTCGGGACAGAGAAAAGAGACCCAGTACTTC. Protein product: CSASGQRKETQYF.

With regard to this clonotype: An end of the junction does not agree with germline; a read error may underlie this. This chain connects TRBV10-3 to TRBJ2-1; TRBD2 aligns across 12 bases. Germline CDR1 ENHRY, CDR2 SYGVKD. The CDR3 loop spans 18 amino acids. For the CDR3, the DNA is TGTGCCACCAAGCCGACTAGCGGGAGTGGTGCCCTATACACTGAGCAGTTCTTC. This encodes CATKPTSGSGALYTEQFF.

The sample holds one count of this clonotype. The genes are TRBV6-2 or TRBV6-3 and TRBJ1-5; D perhaps matches TRBD1 (6 bases). This CDR3 has 12 residues. Trimming stripped 2 bases from V and 10 bases from J, with 9 bases between. Germline V gene sequence: CDR1 MNHEY, CDR2 SVGEGT. Here the CDR3 reads CASSYEGEPQHF. The CDR3 DNA sequence: TGTGCCAGCAGTTACGAGGGGGAACCCCAGCATTTT.

This clonotype has a handful of counts. The V and J genes are TRBV15 and TRBJ2-1, with 10 bases matching TRBD2. The trim removed 0 bases at V and 6 bases at J, leaving 8 bases unmatched. CDR1 is LNHNV and CDR2 is YYDKDF in the germline V gene (reference sequence). CDR3 length: 17 residues. CDR3 sequence: CATSRESSGRGFNEQFF. The CDR3 DNA follows: TGTGCCACCAGCAGAGAGTCAAGCGGGAGGGGTTTCAATGAGCAGTTCTTC.

Ten or more counts support this clonotype. This chain connects TRBV5-1 to TRBJ2-1; 9 bases line up with TRBD2. Trimming removed 1 base from V and 8 bases from J; junction bases left unmatched: 4. There are 14 residues in the CDR3. Looked up from germline, CDR1 is SGHRS and CDR2 is YFSETQ. In nucleotides, the CDR3 is TGCGCCAGCAGCTTGACTAGCGGGTTCGATGAGCAGTTCTTC. It specifies CASSLTSGFDEQFF.

A few counts support this clonotype. The rearrangement uses TRBV7-9 and TRBJ2-7; no clear D. The closer fit of TRBJ2-5 to the DNA end suggests the J call may be wrong. This CDR3 has 13 residues. Germline V gene data show CDR1 as SEHNR and CDR2 as FQNEAQ (reference sequence). CDR3 sequence (DNA): TGTGCCAGCAGCTTATCCCATGCGGAGACCCAGTACTTC. Protein: CASSLSHAETQYF.

The V and J genes are TRBV28 and TRBJ1-2; TRBD1 matches at 7 bases. Trimming cost V 6 bases and J 0 bases; bases outside gene matches: 10. This CDR3 spans 16 amino acids. Germline CDR1 reads MDHEN; CDR2 reads SYDVKM. The CDR3 nucleotides are TGTGCCAGCAGGCCGACCACAGGGGCGTCTAACTATGGCTACACCTTC. This translates into CASRPTTGASNYGYTF.

This clonotype came up many times. The rearrangement uses TRBV10-3 and TRBJ2-7; D might be TRBD1 (5 bases). V shed 2 bases and J shed 5 bases, with 13 bases lying between them. Germline loops: CDR1 ENHRY, CDR2 SYGVKD. The CDR3 runs to 14 residues. Here the CDR3 reads CAISEIQGSHEQYF. The CDR3 DNA is TGTGCCATCAGTGAGATTCAGGGATCCCACGAGCAGTACTTC.

The chain recombines TRBV28 with TRBJ2-3; tentative D call: TRBD1 (5 bases). The germline CDR1 and CDR2 sequences are MDHEN and SYDVKM. The length of the CDR3 is 17 residues. The ends were cut back, 3 bases at V and 0 bases at J, with 16 bases in the middle. The CDR3 nucleotides are TGTGCCAGCAGTTTCATGACAGCGAACCCTAGCACAGATACGCAGTATTTT. Translating gives CASSFMTANPSTDTQYF.

The chain uses TRBV6-6 and TRBJ2-3; 7 nucleotides agree with TRBD1. J lost 4 bases, V lost 6 bases, and 7 bases had no gene match. Per germline, CDR1 MNHNY and CDR2 SVGAGI (reference sequence). This CDR3 is built from 14 residues. CDR3 region: CASRPRDSPDTQYF. The CDR3 nucleotides are TGTGCCAGCAGACCTAGGGACAGTCCAGATACGCAGTATTTT.

In this sample, this clonotype turned up a few times. The chain is built from TRBV29-1 and TRBJ2-1; no reliable D call. Trimming shortened V by 3 bases and J by 0 bases, and 12 bases separated the two germline ends. The CDR3 spans 15 residues. CDR1 and CDR2 from the germline V gene are SQVTM and ANQGSEA. The CDR3 nucleotides are TGCAGCGTTGATTCAGCTACAAACTCCTACAATGAGCAGTTCTTC. Translating gives CSVDSATNSYNEQFF.